This T cell receptor beta chain was sequenced for a study of shared clonotypes between healthy human individuals. Study-wide results and caveats: Investigators collected only blood, and repertoires in tissues likely differ.

The CDR3 has 17 amino acids. Trimming took 1 base from V and 0 from J, leaving 16 bases between them. CDR1 SGHVS and CDR2 FQNEAQ come from the germline V gene. This clone occurred once. Its specificity is not known. CD45RO-negative, CCR7-selected cells formed the naive CD8 fraction, which excluded terminally differentiated effector memory CD45RA+ cells. TCRdb's table, derived via immunoSEQ multiplex PCR, lists solely in-frame clones and lacks some. The sample records about 800,000 clones, around 96% being singletons. Sequenced input: naive CD8+ T cells sorted from blood. The clonotype originates from a man aged 25-40 years in good health. V gene TRBV7-8 combines with J gene TRBJ2-7; no firm D call. In DNA form, the CDR3 reads TGTGCCAGCAGCTTAGACGGCCGCCGACAATCCTCCTACGAGCAGTACTTC. Protein: CASSLDGRRQSSYEQYF.